This T cell receptor beta chain was sequenced for a study of blood T cells in healthy people across ages (dated by TCRdb to between 2015 and 2016). Study-level background: In model experiments, template switching captured about one uniquely barcoded TCR beta cDNA molecule for every two T cells. To track age-related changes in TCR beta repertoire diversity, the study relied on deep sequencing normalized with unique cDNA molecular identifiers. Four age groups were formed from the donors: young (average 16 years), middle-aged (around 41), aged (roughly 58) and long-lived (around 82). To avoid experimental bias, donors of different ages were spread randomly across the sequencing lanes. For two donors (one aged 18 to 29 and one aged 80 or older), the study analyzed two additional independent replicas of 1 million unique cDNA reads from the same blood draw. Results and caveats for the whole study, not just this receptor: As age increased, observed TCR beta diversity per million T cells dropped in a roughly linear way, and a significant reduction was already evident by age about 40. A strong correlation was found between observed TCR beta diversity and the percentage of naive T cells measured by flow cytometry. Compared with the aged group, the long-lived group had more naive CD4+ T cells, fewer expanded clones and increased TCR diversity, suggesting age selection. Estimates of total diversity based on one million sequenced T cells were considered lower bounds and underestimates. Because donor CMV infection status was unknown, age-related changes in expanded clonotypes were potentially confounded. Bulk unsorted PBMC profiling prevented conclusive comparison of naive and antigen-experienced compartments.

From a lookup of the germline V gene, CDR1 and CDR2 are KGHSH and LQKENI. The CDR3 has 15 amino acids, counting the end cysteine and phenylalanine. The entry retains the CDR3 DNA only, 45 bases that are in frame from base 1. V is shortened by 0 bases, J by 3 bases, and the region joining them spans 10 bases. The donors were some 36 Caucasian individuals from Russia, aged roughly 6 to 100 years, who were systemically healthy. Each donor gave 8 to 10 milliliters of peripheral blood, drawn into EDTA-treated Vacutainer tubes. Ficoll-Paque density-gradient centrifugation was used to isolate PBMCs, with at least 6.5 million per sample. Trizol reagent was used to extract total RNA from the PBMCs, yielding at least 6 micrograms per sample. For every donor, an aliquot of PBMCs went through flow cytometry to measure the percentages of naive CD45RAhigh/CD27high T cells. Concerning this clonotype itself: This clone's antigen is unknown. Base qualities are not provided; no much larger clone lies one nucleotide away.

Library prep was done by 5' RACE. The sequencing machine was an Illumina HiSeq 2500. The second PCR ran for roughly 7 to 12 cycles and used a J-beta primer mix along with a sample-barcoded 5' primer. A template-switch 5' adaptor carrying 12 random nucleotides introduced a unique molecular identifier onto each TCR beta cDNA molecule. Each sample yielded at least 3 million CDR3-containing paired-end reads. First-strand cDNA was synthesized from all RNA with the Mint cDNA synthesis kit, primed by a TRBC-specific oligonucleotide. Following uracil-DNA glycosylase treatment, all cDNA underwent a first 18-cycle PCR with the universal primers M1SS and BC2_uni_R. From the authors' description of their analysis: Normalization of each sample was performed by random selection of 1 million high-quality reads, each carrying a distinct molecular identifier. Instead of being binned into consensus sequences, reads that shared molecular identifiers were thrown out. MiTCR, run with a Q25 quality threshold and the strictest error-elimination algorithm, handled CDR3 identification, clonotype clustering and error correction. Lower-bound total TCR beta diversity was estimated with a nonparametric unseen species model using Euler transformation. TCRdb cleaned the public reads at Q25 with fastp, built clones with MiXCR and kept in-frame beta chains. Rows with one shared CDR3 protein collapse into an entry with the most common genes and DNA. TCRdb, not the authors, supplied the V and J calls. The sample includes about 680,000 distinct CDR3 sequences, with about 52% observed a single time. Under 35% of the sample comes from the top ten.

The sequencing sample was made of blood. This clonotype originated in a woman aged 60-70 years in good health. Recombination connected TRBV18 to TRBJ2-3, with the identity of the D gene unclear. The CDR3 has the sequence CASSPPGLPTDTQYF. The DNA sequence is as follows: TGTGCCAGCTCACCACCGGGCCTTCCGACAGATACGCAGTATTTT.